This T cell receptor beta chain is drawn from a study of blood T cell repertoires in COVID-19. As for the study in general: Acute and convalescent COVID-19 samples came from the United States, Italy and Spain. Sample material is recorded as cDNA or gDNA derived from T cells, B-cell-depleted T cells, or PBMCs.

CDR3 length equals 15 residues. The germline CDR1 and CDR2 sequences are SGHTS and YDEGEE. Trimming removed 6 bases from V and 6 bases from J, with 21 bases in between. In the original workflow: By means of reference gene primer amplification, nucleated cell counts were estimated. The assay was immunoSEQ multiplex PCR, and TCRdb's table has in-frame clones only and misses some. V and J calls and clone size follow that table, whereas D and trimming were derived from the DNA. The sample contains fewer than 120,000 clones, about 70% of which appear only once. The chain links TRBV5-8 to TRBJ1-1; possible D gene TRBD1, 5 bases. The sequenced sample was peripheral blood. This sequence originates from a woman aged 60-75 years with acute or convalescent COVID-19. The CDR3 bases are TGTGCCAGCATCAATGAAAGGGGCGCAGGACCTGAAGCTTTCTTT. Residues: CASINERGAGPEAFF. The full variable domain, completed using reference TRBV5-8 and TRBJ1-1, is EAGVTQSPTHLIKTRGQQATLRCSPISGHTSVYWYQQALGLGLQFLLWYDEGEERNRGNFPPRFSGRQFPNYSSELNVNALELEDSALYLCASINERGAGPEAFFGQGTRLTVV.